Here is one T cell receptor beta chain with its context. Its antigen remains unidentified. Trimming pared 5 bases from V and 1 base from J, leaving 7 bases between. Germline CDR1 reads KGHSH; CDR2 reads LQKENI. This CDR3 is 13 amino acids long. This sample was taken from a study of T cell responses to AZD1222 COVID-19 vaccine. Study-level points and caveats: The sample set comprised mostly white British donors with more females, and clonal diversity was possibly underestimated. Spike-specific TCR breadth and depth were elevated following two AZD1222 doses.

The repertoire was sequenced with immunoSEQ multiplex PCR; TCRdb's copy has only in-frame clones and lacks some. The sample lists around 160,000 clones, around nine tenths seen once, with less than 5.5% in the top ten. The chain has TRBV18 and TRBJ2-3, with unresolved D. The TCR comes from an adult in good health. The sequences come from peripheral blood, collected on day 0 of AZD1222 vaccination. The CDR3 here is CASSESGTDTQYF. DNA for the CDR3: TGTGCCAGCTCAGAGTCGGGCACAGATACGCAGTATTTT.